This paragraph covers one TCR beta chain sequence. The antigen remains unidentified. The time point is: week 47, end of study. It was 300 ug of mutant IDH1 20-mer peptide that made up each vaccine dose, given with topical imiquimod. V gave up 5 bases and J gave up 0 bases; unmatched junction bases: 8. The V gene's germline CDR1 is MNHEY and CDR2 SMNVEV (reference sequence). This CDR3 spans 19 amino acids. This record belongs to a study of a mutant IDH1 vaccine in newly diagnosed glioma. Study details: With temozolomide cycles, or 4-6 weeks after radiotherapy alone, vaccination was started. V12 fell at week 35 and V13, the study end, at week 47.

Profiling relied on immunoSEQ multiplex PCR, and the TCRdb table lists in-frame clones only, not all of them. The repertoire includes roughly 86,000 clones, 85% to 90% of them detected once, and 0.77% sits in the top ten. The TCR originated in a woman in her forties or fifties with glioma. The sample in question was PBMCs, obtained from a glioma patient whose treatment included an IDH1 peptide vaccine. V is TRBV27 and J is TRBJ2-6; 12 positions agree with TRBD1. CDR3 sequence: CASSLGTGGLSSGANVLTF. The DNA for the CDR3 is TGTGCCAGCAGTCTAGGGACAGGGGGCTTAAGCTCTGGGGCCAACGTCCTGACTTTC.